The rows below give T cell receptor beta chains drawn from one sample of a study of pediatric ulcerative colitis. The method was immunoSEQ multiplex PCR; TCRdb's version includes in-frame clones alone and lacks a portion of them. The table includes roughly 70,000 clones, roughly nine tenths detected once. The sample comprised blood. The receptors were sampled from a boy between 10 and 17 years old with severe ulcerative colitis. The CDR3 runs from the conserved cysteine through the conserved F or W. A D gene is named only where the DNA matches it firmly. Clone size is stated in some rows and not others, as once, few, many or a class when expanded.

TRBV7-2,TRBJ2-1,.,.,CASSASNEQFF,TGTGCCAGCAGCGCCAGTAATGAGCAGTTCTTC
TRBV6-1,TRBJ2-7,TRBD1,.,CASRSTGASYEQYF,TGTGCCAGCAGGTCAACAGGGGCCTCCTACGAGCAGTACTTC
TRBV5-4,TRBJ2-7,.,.,CASSLRQSTLYEQYF,TGTGCCAGCAGCTTAAGACAGAGTACCCTCTACGAGCAGTACTTC
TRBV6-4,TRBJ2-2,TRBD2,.,CASSEGEGRNTGELFF,TGTGCCAGCAGTGAGGGGGAGGGCCGGAACACCGGGGAGCTGTTTTTT
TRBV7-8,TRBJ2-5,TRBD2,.,CASSFQGLAGLETQYF,TGTGCCAGCAGCTTTCAGGGACTAGCGGGACTAGAGACCCAGTACTTC
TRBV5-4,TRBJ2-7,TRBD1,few,CASSLWGQKDEQYF,TGTGCCAGCAGCTTGTGGGGACAGAAAGACGAGCAGTACTTC
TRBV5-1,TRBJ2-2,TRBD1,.,CASSGTRDRGFWGTGELFF,TGCGCCAGCAGCGGGACCCGGGACAGGGGATTTTGGGGTACCGGGGAGCTGTTTTTT
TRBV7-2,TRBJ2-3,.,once,CASSFSQGTITDTQYF,TGTGCCAGCAGCTTTAGCCAGGGGACCATCACAGATACGCAGTATTTT
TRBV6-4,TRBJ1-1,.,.,CASSEGGNTEAFF,TGTGCCAGCAGTGAAGGGGGGAACACTGAAGCTTTCTTT
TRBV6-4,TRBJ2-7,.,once,CASSDSGPSDRSSSYEQYF,TGTGCCAGCAGTGACTCGGGGCCTAGCGACAGGAGCTCCTCCTACGAGCAGTACTTC
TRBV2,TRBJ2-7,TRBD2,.,CASSDFTSGSYEQYF,TGTGCCAGCAGTGACTTCACTAGCGGATCCTACGAGCAGTACTTC
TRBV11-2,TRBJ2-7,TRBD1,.,CASSSTGVTYEQYF,TGTGCCAGCAGCTCGACAGGGGTAACCTACGAGCAGTACTTC
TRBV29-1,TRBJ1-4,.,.,CSVEEWGAGEKLFF,TGCAGCGTTGAAGAATGGGGGGCGGGTGAAAAACTGTTTTTT
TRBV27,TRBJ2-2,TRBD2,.,CASSSLAGVNTGELFF,TGTGCCAGCAGTTCCCTAGCGGGAGTGAACACCGGGGAGCTGTTTTTT
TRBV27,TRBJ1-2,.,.,CASSFGASNYGYTF,TGTGCCAGCAGTTTCGGGGCTTCTAACTATGGCTACACCTTC
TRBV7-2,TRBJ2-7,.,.,CASSPREPTSEQYF,TGTGCCAGCAGCCCCCGGGAGCCAACGAGCGAGCAGTACTTC
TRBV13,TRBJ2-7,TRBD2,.,CASIQRGTGDEQYF,TGTGCCAGCATCCAGCGGGGTACTGGGGACGAGCAGTACTTC
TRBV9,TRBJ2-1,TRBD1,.,CASSGRGTGGGRNEQFF,TGTGCCAGCAGCGGTCGGGGGACAGGTGGTGGTCGCAATGAGCAGTTCTTC
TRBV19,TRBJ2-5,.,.,CASSTIGGVETQYF,TGTGCCAGTAGTACAATAGGGGGGGTGGAGACCCAGTACTTC
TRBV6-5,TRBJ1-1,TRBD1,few,CASSYTTGTTEAFF,TGTGCCAGCAGCTATACGACAGGGACCACTGAAGCTTTCTTT
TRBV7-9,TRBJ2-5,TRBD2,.,CASSPRGEKLETQYF,TGTGCCAGCAGCCCTCGGGGGGAGAAGCTAGAGACCCAGTACTTC
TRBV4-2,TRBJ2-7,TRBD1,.,CASSQDDRGLSEQYF,TGTGCCAGCAGCCAAGATGACAGGGGATTGAGCGAGCAGTACTTC
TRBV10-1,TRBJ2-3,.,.,CASSERPLDTQYF,TGCGCCAGCAGTGAAAGACCTCTGGATACGCAGTATTTT
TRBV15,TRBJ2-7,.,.,CATSRSPGRAPYEQYF,TGTGCCACCAGCAGATCCCCGGGGCGGGCCCCCTACGAGCAGTACTTC
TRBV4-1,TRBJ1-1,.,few,CASSQEPPGTEAFF,TGCGCCAGCAGCCAAGAGCCCCCAGGCACTGAAGCTTTCTTT
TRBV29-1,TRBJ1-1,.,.,CSARVTEAFF,TGCAGCGCCAGGGTCACTGAAGCTTTCTTT
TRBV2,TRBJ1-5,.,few,CASSVAGLSNQPQHF,TGTGCCAGCAGTGTAGCAGGGCTGAGCAATCAGCCCCAGCATTTT
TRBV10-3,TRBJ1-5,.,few,CAISESDRSNQPQHF,TGTGCCATCAGTGAGTCAGACAGGAGCAATCAGCCCCAGCATTTT
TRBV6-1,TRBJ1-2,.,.,CASSDLYGYTF,TGTGCCAGCTCGGATCTTTATGGCTACACCTTC
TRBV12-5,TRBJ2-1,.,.,CASGLQGDEQFF,TGTGCTAGTGGTTTACAGGGAGATGAGCAGTTCTTC
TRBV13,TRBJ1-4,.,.,CASSPRGEEKLFF,TGTGCCAGCAGCCCCCGGGGGGAGGAAAAACTGTTTTTT
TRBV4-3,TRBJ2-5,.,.,CASSQVQGSTQYF,TGCGCCAGCAGCCAAGTTCAGGGGTCGACCCAGTACTTC
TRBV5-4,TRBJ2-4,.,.,CASSPGVGDIQYF,TGTGCCAGCAGCCCGGGGGTTGGGGACATTCAGTACTTC
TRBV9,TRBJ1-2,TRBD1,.,CASSVSGTGASGYTF,TGTGCCAGCAGCGTCTCCGGGACAGGGGCCTCTGGCTACACCTTC
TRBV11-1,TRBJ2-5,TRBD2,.,CASSSGLLAGGQETQYF,TGTGCCAGCAGCTCGGGTCTCCTAGCGGGAGGGCAAGAGACCCAGTACTTC
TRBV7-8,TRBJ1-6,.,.,CASSKDSAYSPLHF,TGTGCCAGCAGCAAGGACAGTGCCTATTCACCCCTCCACTTT
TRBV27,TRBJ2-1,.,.,CASSHENNYNEQFF,TGTGCCAGCAGTCACGAGAATAACTACAATGAGCAGTTCTTC
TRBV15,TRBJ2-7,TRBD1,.,CATSRVGTVNEQYF,TGTGCCACCAGCAGAGTCGGGACAGTTAACGAGCAGTACTTC
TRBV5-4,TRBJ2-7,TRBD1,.,CASSLGTGAYEQYF,TGTGCCAGCAGCTTAGGGACAGGAGCCTACGAGCAGTACTTC
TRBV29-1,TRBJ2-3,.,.,CSGPQGDTQYF,TGCAGCGGGCCCCAGGGGGATACGCAGTATTTT
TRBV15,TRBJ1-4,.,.,CATSRPGQYNEKLFF,TGTGCCACCAGCAGACCTGGACAGTATAATGAAAAACTGTTTTTT
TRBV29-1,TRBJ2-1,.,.,CTTGSLGNEQFF,TGCACCACGGGAAGTCTGGGGAATGAGCAGTTCTTC
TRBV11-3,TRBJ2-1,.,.,CASSPGSNEQFF,TGTGCCAGCAGCCCGGGGTCAAATGAGCAGTTCTTC
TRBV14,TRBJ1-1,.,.,CASSRSSTEAFF,TGTGCCAGCAGCCGATCGAGCACTGAAGCTTTCTTT
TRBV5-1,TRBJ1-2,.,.,CASSSIDRNYGYTF,TGCGCCAGCAGCTCCATTGACAGGAACTATGGCTACACCTTC
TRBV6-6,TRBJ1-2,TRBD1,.,CASSAGGNGYTF,TGTGCCAGCAGCGCAGGGGGCAATGGCTACACCTTC
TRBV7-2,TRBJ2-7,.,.,CASTETSSYEQYF,TGTGCCAGCACCGAGACTAGCTCCTACGAGCAGTACTTC
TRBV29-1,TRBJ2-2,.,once,CSVNSAQNTGELFF,TGCAGCGTCAACAGTGCACAGAACACCGGGGAGCTGTTTTTT
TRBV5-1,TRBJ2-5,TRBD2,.,CASSLPSGSGETQYF,TGCGCCAGCAGCTTGCCTAGCGGGAGCGGAGAGACCCAGTACTTC
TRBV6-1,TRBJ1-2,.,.,CASSEQASGYTF,TGTGCCAGCAGTGAACAGGCCTCTGGCTACACCTTC
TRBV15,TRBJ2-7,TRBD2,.,CATSRDVRVERDYEQYF,TGTGCCACCAGCAGAGATGTCCGTGTGGAGCGGGATTACGAGCAGTACTTC
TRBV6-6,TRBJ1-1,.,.,CASSWDRVTNTEAFF,TGTGCCAGCAGTTGGGATCGGGTCACGAACACTGAAGCTTTCTTT
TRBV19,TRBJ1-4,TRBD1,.,CASSIGGQGSEKLFF,TGTGCCAGTAGTATCGGAGGACAGGGGTCGGAAAAACTGTTTTTT
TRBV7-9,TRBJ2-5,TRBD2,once,CASSDGRAEETQYF,TGTGCCAGCAGCGACGGGAGGGCCGAAGAGACCCAGTACTTC
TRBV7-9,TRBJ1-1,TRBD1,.,CASSALQGLNTEAFF,TGTGCCAGCAGCGCCTTACAGGGGCTGAACACTGAAGCTTTCTTT